The 8 T cell receptor beta chains below all came from one sample that was sequenced in a study of T-cell memory formation after mild COVID-19. TCRdb recomputed calls from the 5' RACE reads with MiXCR, one row per CDR3 protein. The repertoire consists of some 300,000 distinct CDR3 sequences, with just under 20% occurring once and the leading ten covering over 20%. The sequenced sample was PBMCs or a T cell subset sorted from them (not recorded which). The receptor source for this set is a man between 18 and 35 years old who had mild COVID-19 (a few samples of this study predate the infection). Cell type and time point are not known.

This clonotype was seen a few times. The chain couples TRBV11-2 to TRBJ2-2; 11 bases are shared with TRBD1. This CDR3 contains 16 residues. Germline assignment: CDR1 SGHAT and CDR2 FQNNGV. The J segment lost 6 bases and the V segment lost 5 bases, leaving 8 bases of the junction unmatched. The CDR3 loop is CASSRWTGGFAGELFF. As DNA, the CDR3 is TGTGCCAGCAGCCGATGGACAGGGGGCTTCGCCGGGGAGCTGTTTTTT.

This clonotype showed up many times. The V gene is TRBV6-2 or TRBV6-3, the J gene TRBJ1-1; D remains ambiguous. This CDR3 is built from 13 residues. Per the germline V gene, CDR1 is MNHEY and CDR2 is SVGEGT. V lost 2 bases and J 2 bases, leaving 6 bases between the germline ends. The CDR3 region has the DNA TGTGCCAGCAGTTACGCAAGAAACACTGAAGCTTTCTTT. It codes for CASSYARNTEAFF.

This clonotype was seen more than once but under ten times. The chain is built from TRBV7-9 and TRBJ2-3; TRBD2 agrees at 10 bases. V gave up 4 bases and J gave up 5 bases; unmatched junction bases: 6. The CDR3 is 15 residues long. The germline gives CDR1 SEHNR, CDR2 FQNEAQ (reference sequence). The CDR3: CASSSSGGAVDTQYF. CDR3 sequence (DNA): TGTGCCAGCAGCTCCAGCGGGGGGGCCGTAGATACGCAGTATTTT.

This clonotype was detected a few times. The genes are TRBV6-1 and TRBJ1-1; no clear D. The germline V gene encodes CDR1 MNHNS and CDR2 SASEGT. The CDR3 is 14 residues long. V lost 2 bases to trimming and J lost 2 bases, with 9 bases between them. The chain's CDR3 is CASSEYGVNTEAFF. CDR3 DNA: TGTGCCAGCAGTGAATATGGGGTAAACACTGAAGCTTTCTTT.

V gene TRBV12-3 or TRBV12-4 combines with J gene TRBJ2-2, with 11 bases lining up with TRBD1. V was pared by 6 bases and J by 6 bases, with 0 bases of the junction left unmatched. CDR3 length: 13 amino acids. The CDR3 is CASRGQGAGELFF. The CDR3 DNA follows: TGTGCCAGCAGGGGACAGGGGGCCGGGGAGCTGTTTTTT.

The chain joins TRBV7-6 to TRBJ1-2; D not resolved. CDR1 and CDR2 (germline): SGHVS, FNYEAQ. This CDR3 region has 14 residues. Trimming left V 1 base short and J 8 bases short, with 14 bases between. CDR3 bases: TGTGCCAGCAGCTTAGGGTACGGGGTACAAGGCTACACCTTC. It yields the protein CASSLGYGVQGYTF.

The V gene is TRBV7-6, the J gene TRBJ2-4, with 14 nucleotides matching TRBD2. The CDR3 consists of 18 residues. In germline, CDR1 is SGHVS, CDR2 FNYEAQ. The trim removed 4 bases at V and 2 bases at J, leaving 7 bases unmatched. This chain's CDR3 is CASSCEGLAGETKNIQYF. The CDR3 DNA reads as TGTGCCAGCAGCTGTGAGGGACTAGCGGGGGAAACCAAAAACATTCAGTACTTC.

This chain uses TRBV7-2 with TRBJ2-7, with 11 nucleotides matching TRBD1. The V gene's germline CDR1 is SGHTA and CDR2 FQGNSA. Trimming took 5 bases from V and 3 from J; bases not matched to a gene: 3. There are 14 residues in the CDR3. The CDR3 DNA reads TGTGCCAGCAGCCCCGGGACAGGGGGCTACGAGCAGTACGTC. Amino acid sequence: CASSPGTGGYEQYV.